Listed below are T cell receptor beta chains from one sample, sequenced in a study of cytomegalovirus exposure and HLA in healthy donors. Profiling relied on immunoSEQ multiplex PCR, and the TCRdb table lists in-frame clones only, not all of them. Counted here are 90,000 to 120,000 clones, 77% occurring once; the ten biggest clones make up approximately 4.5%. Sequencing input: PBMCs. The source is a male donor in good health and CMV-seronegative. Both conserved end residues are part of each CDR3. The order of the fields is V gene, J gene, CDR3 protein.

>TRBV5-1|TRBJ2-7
CASSSSYEQYF
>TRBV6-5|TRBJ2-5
CASSLLAREYQETQYF
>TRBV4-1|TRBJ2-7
CASSQPQAYEQYF
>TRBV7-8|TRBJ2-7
CASSLRRLAVEASYEQYF
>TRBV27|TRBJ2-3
CASSLSAGIQYF
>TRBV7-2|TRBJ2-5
CASSSNPRGVQETQYF
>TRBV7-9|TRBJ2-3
CASSLRADFTDTQYF
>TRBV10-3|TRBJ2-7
CAISGATSGSYEQYF
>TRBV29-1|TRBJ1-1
CSVSQPEAFF
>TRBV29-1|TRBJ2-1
CSAPGVHRHNEQFF
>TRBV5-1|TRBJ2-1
CASSTGGSYNEQFF
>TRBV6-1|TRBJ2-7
CASSEGTSGYEQYF
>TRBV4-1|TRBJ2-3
CASGRGQGGATDTQYF
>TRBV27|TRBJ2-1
CASSLGGNEQFF
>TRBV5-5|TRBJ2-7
CASSLHLDYEQYF
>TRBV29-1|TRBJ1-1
CSVGPKYRDSEAFF
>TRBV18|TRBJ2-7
CASSSQGLAGGYEQYF
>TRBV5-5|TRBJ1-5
CASSIQGGNQPQHF
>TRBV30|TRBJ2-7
CAWSVQDEQYF
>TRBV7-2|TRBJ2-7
CASSLGAGVTPYEQYF
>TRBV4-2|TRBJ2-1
CASSLPPGSGRVGNEQFF
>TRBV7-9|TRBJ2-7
CASSLAGVNEQYF
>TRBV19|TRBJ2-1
CASRGRRGLASPPFF
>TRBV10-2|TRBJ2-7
CASRRDYIYEQYF
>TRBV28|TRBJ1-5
CASTPRGHQPQHF
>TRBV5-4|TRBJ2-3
CASSFSQRSDTQYF
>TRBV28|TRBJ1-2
CASRETGDGYTF
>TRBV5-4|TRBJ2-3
CASSLDTSSTDTQYF
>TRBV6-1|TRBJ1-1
CASSEAHRGTEAFF
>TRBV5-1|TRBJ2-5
CASSWTGTGGEETQYF
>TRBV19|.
CASSIQDSNSYEQYF
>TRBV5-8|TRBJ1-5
CASSRGQSNQPQHF
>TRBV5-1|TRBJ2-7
CASSLEASSYEQYF
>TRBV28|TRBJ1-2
CASSLHRQGSYGYTF
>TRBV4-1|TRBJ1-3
CASSLPPTGRTDTIYF
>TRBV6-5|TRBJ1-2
CASSRTGYGYTF
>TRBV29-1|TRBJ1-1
CSVESPLDRGPGTEAFF
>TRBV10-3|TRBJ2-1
CAISRLAGGSYNEQFF
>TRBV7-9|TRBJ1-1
CASSSPGQRNTEAFF
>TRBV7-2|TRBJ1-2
CASSPRTGGSYGYTF
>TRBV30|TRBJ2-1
CAWQTSGYNEQFF
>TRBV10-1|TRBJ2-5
CASSENSGRKETQYF
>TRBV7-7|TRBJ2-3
CASSSSRGTDTQYF
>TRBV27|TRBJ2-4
CASSFDSGGNIQYF
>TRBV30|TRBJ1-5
CAWSLGGYQPQHF
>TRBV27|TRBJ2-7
CASSLGLQAYEQYF
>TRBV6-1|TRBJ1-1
CASRLLTEAFF
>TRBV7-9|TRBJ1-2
CASSYGGSVYGYTF
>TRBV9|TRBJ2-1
CASSETRGLAGVYEQFF
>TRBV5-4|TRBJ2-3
CASSSGTFTDTQYF